This T cell receptor (beta chain) was recovered during a study of blood T cell repertoires in COVID-19. In the authors' workflow: How many nucleated cells were present was estimated from reference gene primer amplification. Sequencing was performed with immunoSEQ multiplex PCR; in TCRdb, only in-frame clones are kept and a portion is missing. Clonal size and the V and J genes are those of that table, whereas D and trimming came from the DNA. The sample includes approximately 300,000 clones, approximately 85% of them seen just once. The germline V gene has CDR1 ENHRY and CDR2 SYGVKD. There are 15 residues in the CDR3. Trimming took off 6 bases at V and 0 bases at J, with 12 bases between the two ends. The Seattle patients joined while their infection was active and were tracked longitudinally afterward. The count of this clone is one.

The sample comprised peripheral blood. This chain joins TRBV10-3 and TRBJ1-5; weak D call: TRBD1 (6 bases). This receptor was obtained from a human donor with COVID-19, enrolled during active disease. The donor label of this sample is uncertain. The chain's CDR3 is CAIRAQGVSNQPQHF. For the CDR3, the DNA is TGTGCCATCAGAGCACAGGGAGTTAGCAATCAGCCCCAGCATTTT.